This T cell receptor beta chain comes out of a study of blood T cell repertoires in COVID-19. Study-level background: Collection of acute and convalescent COVID-19 samples took place in the United States, Italy and Spain. The analysed material was cDNA or gDNA that came from T cells, B-cell-depleted T cells, or PBMCs.

Authors' processing steps: Amplified reference gene primers provided the basis for estimating nucleated cell counts. The method was immunoSEQ multiplex PCR; TCRdb's version includes in-frame clones alone and lacks a portion of them. V, J and clone size reflect that table, while D and trimming were determined from the DNA. The sample consists of 50,000 or so clones, about four fifths of them appearing once. Per germline, CDR1 SNHLY and CDR2 FYNNEI. The CDR3 extends over 13 amino acids. Trimming took 7 bases from V and 0 from J, leaving 7 bases between them. The chain uses TRBV2 and TRBJ1-5; D is uncertain. The sample taken for sequencing was peripheral blood. This clonotype was obtained from a man aged 35-49 years with acute or convalescent COVID-19. This chain's CDR3 is CASKRNSNQPQHF. In DNA form, the CDR3 reads TGTGCCAGCAAGAGGAATAGCAATCAGCCCCAGCATTTT.